Listed below are T cell receptor beta chains from one sample, sequenced in a study of shared clonotypes between healthy human individuals. Produced via immunoSEQ multiplex PCR; TCRdb's table is partial and in-frame only. Here the sample spans approximately 980,000 clones, roughly 72% being singletons. Material: memory CD4+ T cells sorted from blood. These receptors were taken from a man aged 18 to 30 in good health. Both conserved end residues are trimmed from each CDR3.

v_call,j_call,cdr3_aa
TRBV5-1,TRBJ2-7,ASRSLPGGANYEQY
TRBV6-5,TRBJ1-2,ASSYSRQAVYGYT
TRBV15,TRBJ2-1,ATSREGRSGGADEQF
TRBV18,TRBJ2-7,ASSLGQGVSYEQY
TRBV27,TRBJ1-3,ASRRSSGNTIY
TRBV5-1,TRBJ2-3,ASSPGTTDTQY
TRBV18,TRBJ2-6,ASSGCRDLQSRANVLT
TRBV15,TRBJ2-1,ATSSIREGKIYNEQF
TRBV10-2,TRBJ1-5,ASSESGGSNQPQH
TRBV28,TRBJ2-7,ASSPVWGLNYEQY
TRBV27,TRBJ1-5,ASSLRAGGVSNQPQH
TRBV19,TRBJ1-2,ASMGQGWDGYT
TRBV4-3,TRBJ2-7,ASSQDRSGPFSYEQY
TRBV4-3,TRBJ2-7,ASSYLQTGEYEQY
TRBV28,TRBJ1-2,ASSLPQGMGGYT
TRBV30,TRBJ1-2,AWSSQGGGYGYT
TRBV6-6,TRBJ2-1,ASSFSRGSQNEQF
TRBV11-2,TRBJ2-1,ASSAFSVRGYNEQF
TRBV18,TRBJ2-7,ASSPGTGGLYEQY
TRBV21-1,TRBJ1-4,ADLHWGAYEKLF
TRBV12-5,TRBJ2-1,ASGPPDRIRNEQF
TRBV18,TRBJ2-2,ASSPNGQGARAGELF
TRBV5-1,TRBJ2-7,ASQLGEGTTYEQY
TRBV28,TRBJ1-4,ASSPAPGQGSREKLF
TRBV2,TRBJ2-5,ASTSRETQY
TRBV7-9,TRBJ2-3,ATGRVSTDTQY
TRBV2,TRBJ2-5,ASSPPASAQFIQETQY
TRBV2,TRBJ2-1,ASRPSGSNGEQF
TRBV2,TRBJ1-1,ASRGLMNTEAF
TRBV18,TRBJ1-1,ASSQTGFPEAF
TRBV10-1,TRBJ2-1,ASSGVSLGGEQF
TRBV7-8,TRBJ1-2,ASRPPDSSYGYT
TRBV4-3,TRBJ1-4,ASSQNRGPSEKLF
TRBV15,TRBJ2-7,ATSIGTYDYEQY
TRBV19,TRBJ1-1,ASSSPGPNTEAF
TRBV4-1,TRBJ2-3,ASSQAGTSGGTSTDTQY
TRBV2,TRBJ1-6,ASSSNPGAGNSPLH
TRBV7-8,TRBJ1-6,ASSLAGSSSNSPLH
TRBV10-3,TRBJ2-1,AISESGGSSYNEQF
TRBV4-2,TRBJ2-2,ASSQNQAGGANTGELF
TRBV7-3,TRBJ2-1,ASSLSGGSDEQF
TRBV19,TRBJ2-6,ASSVHAGVATLSGANVLT
TRBV2,TRBJ2-4,ASSPQTQLAKNIQY
TRBV18,TRBJ2-5,ASSPPQETQY
TRBV18,TRBJ2-5,ASSPRQGGGETQY
TRBV15,TRBJ2-3,ATTLGGSTDTQY
TRBV6-1,TRBJ2-1,ASRVSGLANEQF
TRBV5-1,TRBJ2-1,ASSLQDNEQF